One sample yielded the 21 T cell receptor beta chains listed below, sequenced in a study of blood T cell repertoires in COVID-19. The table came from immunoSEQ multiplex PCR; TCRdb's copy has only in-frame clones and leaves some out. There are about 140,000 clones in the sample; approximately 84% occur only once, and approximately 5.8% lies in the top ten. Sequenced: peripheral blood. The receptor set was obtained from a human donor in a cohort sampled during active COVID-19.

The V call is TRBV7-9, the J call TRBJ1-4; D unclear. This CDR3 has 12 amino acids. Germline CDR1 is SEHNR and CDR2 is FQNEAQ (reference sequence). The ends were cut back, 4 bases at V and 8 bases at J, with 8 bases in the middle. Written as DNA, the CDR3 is TGTGCCAGCAGCTCGAGTGCCGAAAAACTGTTTTTT. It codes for CASSSSAEKLFF.

In DNA form, the CDR3 reads TGTGCCAGTAACCCAGGGCCTGGAAACACCATATATTTT. Translating gives CASNPGPGNTIYF. This chain joins TRBV19 and TRBJ1-3, with D possibly TRBD1 on 5 matching bases. Trimming pared 7 bases from V and 2 bases from J, leaving 9 bases between. This CDR3 spans 13 amino acids. Germline V CDR1 and CDR2: LNHDA, SQIVND (reference sequence). The entire variable domain, with the rest obtained from reference TRBV19 and TRBJ1-3, is as follows: DGGITQSPKYLFRKEGQNVTLSCEQNLNHDAMYWYRQDPGQGLRLIYYSQIVNDFQKGDIAEGYSVSREKKESFPLTVTSAQKNPTAFYLCASNPGPGNTIYFGEGSWLTVV.

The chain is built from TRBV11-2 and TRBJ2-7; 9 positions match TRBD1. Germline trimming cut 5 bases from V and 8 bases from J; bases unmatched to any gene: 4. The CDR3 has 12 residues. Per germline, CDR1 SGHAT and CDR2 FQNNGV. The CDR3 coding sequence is TGTGCCAGCAGCCTACAGGGGGCTAAGCAGTACTTC. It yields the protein CASSLQGAKQYF.

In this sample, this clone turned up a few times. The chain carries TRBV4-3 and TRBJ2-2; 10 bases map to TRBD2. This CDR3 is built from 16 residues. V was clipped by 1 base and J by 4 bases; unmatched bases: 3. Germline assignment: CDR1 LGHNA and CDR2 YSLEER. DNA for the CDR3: TGCGCCAGCAGCCAAGCTAGCGGGGGCCTCACCGGGGAGCTGTTTTTT. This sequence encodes CASSQASGGLTGELFF.

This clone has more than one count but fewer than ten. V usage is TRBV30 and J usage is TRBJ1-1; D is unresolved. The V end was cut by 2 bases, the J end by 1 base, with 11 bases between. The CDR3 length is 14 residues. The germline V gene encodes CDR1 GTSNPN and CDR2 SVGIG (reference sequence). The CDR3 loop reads CAWSPLTPNTEAFF. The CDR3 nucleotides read TGTGCCTGGAGTCCTTTGACACCGAACACTGAAGCTTTCTTT.

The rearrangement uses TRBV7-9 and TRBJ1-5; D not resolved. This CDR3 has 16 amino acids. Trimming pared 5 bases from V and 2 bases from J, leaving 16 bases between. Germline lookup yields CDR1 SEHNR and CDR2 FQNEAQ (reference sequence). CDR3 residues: CASSAGPQRGNQPQHF. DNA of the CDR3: TGTGCCAGCAGCGCGGGCCCCCAGCGGGGCAATCAGCCCCAGCATTTT.

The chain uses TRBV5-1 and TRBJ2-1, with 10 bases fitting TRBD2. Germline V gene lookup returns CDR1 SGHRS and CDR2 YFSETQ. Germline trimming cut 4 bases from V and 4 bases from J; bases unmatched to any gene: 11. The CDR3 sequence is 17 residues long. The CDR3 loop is CASSLEGLTSGYNEQFF. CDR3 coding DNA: TGCGCCAGCAGCCTCGAGGGATTGACTAGCGGGTACAATGAGCAGTTCTTC.

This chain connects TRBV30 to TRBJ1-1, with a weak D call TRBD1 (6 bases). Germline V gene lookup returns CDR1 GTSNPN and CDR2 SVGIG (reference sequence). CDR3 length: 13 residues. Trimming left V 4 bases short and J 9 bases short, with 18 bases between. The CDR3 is CAWIGGVSRKAFF. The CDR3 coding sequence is TGTGCCTGGATAGGGGGAGTGTCGAGAAAAGCTTTCTTT.

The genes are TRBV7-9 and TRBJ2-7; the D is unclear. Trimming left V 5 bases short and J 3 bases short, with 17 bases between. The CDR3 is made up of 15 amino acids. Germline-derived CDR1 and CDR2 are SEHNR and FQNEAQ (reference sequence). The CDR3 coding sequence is TGTGCCAGCAGCCGAGGTTCGTCCGGGTTCTACGAGCAGTACTTC. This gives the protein CASSRGSSGFYEQYF. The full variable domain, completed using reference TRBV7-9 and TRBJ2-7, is DTGVSQNPRHKITKRGQNVTFRCDPISEHNRLYWYRQTLGQGPEFLTYFQNEAQLEKSRLLSDRFSAERPKGSFSTLEIQRTEQGDSAMYLCASSRGSSGFYEQYFGPGTRLTVT.

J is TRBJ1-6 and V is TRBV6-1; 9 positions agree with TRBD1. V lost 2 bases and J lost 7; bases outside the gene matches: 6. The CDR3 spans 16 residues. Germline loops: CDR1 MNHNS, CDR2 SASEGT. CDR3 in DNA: TGTGCCAGCAGTGAAAGGACAGGGGTAGGGAATTCACCCCTCCACTTT. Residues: CASSERTGVGNSPLHF.

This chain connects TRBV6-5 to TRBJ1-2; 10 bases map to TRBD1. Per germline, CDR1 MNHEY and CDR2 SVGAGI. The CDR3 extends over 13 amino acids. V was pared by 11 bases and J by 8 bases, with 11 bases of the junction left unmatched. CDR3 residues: CAASLGTGVGYTF. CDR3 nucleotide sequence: TGTGCCGCAAGTCTCGGGACAGGGGTGGGCTACACCTTC.

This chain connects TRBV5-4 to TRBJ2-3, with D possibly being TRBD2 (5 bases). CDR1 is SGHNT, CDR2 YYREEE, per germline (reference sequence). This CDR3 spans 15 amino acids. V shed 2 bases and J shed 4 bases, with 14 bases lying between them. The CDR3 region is CASSFNPGSADTQYF. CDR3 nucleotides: TGTGCCAGCAGCTTTAATCCGGGATCCGCAGATACGCAGTATTTT.

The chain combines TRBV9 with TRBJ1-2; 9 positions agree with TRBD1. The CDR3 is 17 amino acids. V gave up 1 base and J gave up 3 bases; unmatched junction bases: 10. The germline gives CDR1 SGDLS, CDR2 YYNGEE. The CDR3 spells CASSVIPGQGIHYGYTF. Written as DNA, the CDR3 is TGTGCCAGCAGCGTAATCCCGGGACAGGGAATACACTATGGCTACACCTTC.

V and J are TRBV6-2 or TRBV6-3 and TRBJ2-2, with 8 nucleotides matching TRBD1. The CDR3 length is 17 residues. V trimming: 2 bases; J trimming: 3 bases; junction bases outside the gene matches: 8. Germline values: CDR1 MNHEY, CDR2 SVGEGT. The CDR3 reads CASSYAGGLGDTGELFF. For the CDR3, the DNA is TGTGCCAGCAGTTACGCAGGGGGCCTGGGGGACACCGGGGAGCTGTTTTTT.

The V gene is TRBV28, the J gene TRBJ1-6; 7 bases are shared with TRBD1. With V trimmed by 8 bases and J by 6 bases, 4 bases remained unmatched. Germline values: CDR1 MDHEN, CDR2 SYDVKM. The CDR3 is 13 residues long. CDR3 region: CASSGQSNSPLHF. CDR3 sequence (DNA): TGTGCCAGCTCGGGACAGAGTAATTCACCCCTCCACTTT.

The CDR3 loop reads CASSRAGGQRRGPPIISSTDTQYF. For the CDR3, the DNA is TGCGCCAGCAGTAGGGCAGGGGGACAACGTCGCGGCCCACCCATTATTTCTAGCACAGATACGCAGTATTTT. The chain combines TRBV10-1 with TRBJ2-3; TRBD1 agrees at 7 bases. J gave up 0 bases and V 5 bases, and 32 bases lay outside the gene matches. The CDR3 consists of 24 residues. Germline V CDR1 and CDR2: WNHNN, SYGVQD (reference sequence).

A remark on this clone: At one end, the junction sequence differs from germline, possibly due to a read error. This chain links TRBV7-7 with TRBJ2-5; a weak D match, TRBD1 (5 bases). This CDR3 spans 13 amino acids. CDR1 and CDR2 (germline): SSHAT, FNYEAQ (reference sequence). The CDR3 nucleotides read TGTGCTAGCAGCCTGGGGCCTGGCGAGACCCAGTACTTC. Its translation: CASSLGPGETQYF.

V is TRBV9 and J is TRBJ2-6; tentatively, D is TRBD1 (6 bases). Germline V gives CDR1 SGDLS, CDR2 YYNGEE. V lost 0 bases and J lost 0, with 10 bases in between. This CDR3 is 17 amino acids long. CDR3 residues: CASSVDPGVSGANVLTF. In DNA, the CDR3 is TGTGCCAGCAGCGTAGACCCAGGGGTCTCTGGGGCCAACGTCCTGACTTTC.

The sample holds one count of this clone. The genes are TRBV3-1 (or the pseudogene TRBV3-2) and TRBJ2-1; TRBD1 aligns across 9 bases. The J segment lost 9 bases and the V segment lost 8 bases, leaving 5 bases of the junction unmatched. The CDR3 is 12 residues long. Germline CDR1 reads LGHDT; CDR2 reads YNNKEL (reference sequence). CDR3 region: CASWGQGTEQFF. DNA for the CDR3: TGTGCCAGCTGGGGACAGGGCACTGAGCAGTTCTTC.

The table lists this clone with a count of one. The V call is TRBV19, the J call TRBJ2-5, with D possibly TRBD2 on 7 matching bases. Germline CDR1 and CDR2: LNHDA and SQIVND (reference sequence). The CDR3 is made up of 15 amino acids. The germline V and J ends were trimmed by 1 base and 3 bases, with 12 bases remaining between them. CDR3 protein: CASSIGGGLKETQYF. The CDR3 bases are TGTGCCAGTAGTATAGGGGGGGGGCTCAAAGAGACCCAGTACTTC.

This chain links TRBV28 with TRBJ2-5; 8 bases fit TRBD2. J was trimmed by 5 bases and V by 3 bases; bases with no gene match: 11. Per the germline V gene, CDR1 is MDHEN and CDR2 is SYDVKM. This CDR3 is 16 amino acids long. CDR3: CASSLAGRGGQETQYF. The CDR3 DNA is TGTGCCAGCAGTTTGGCGGGTCGGGGGGGGCAGGAGACCCAGTACTTC. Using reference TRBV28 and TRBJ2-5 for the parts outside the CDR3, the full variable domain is DVKVTQSSRYLVKRTGEKVFLECVQDMDHENMFWYRQDPGLGLRLIYFSYDVKMKEKGDIPEGYSVSREKKERFSLILESASTNQTSMYLCASSLAGRGGQETQYFGPGTRLLVL.